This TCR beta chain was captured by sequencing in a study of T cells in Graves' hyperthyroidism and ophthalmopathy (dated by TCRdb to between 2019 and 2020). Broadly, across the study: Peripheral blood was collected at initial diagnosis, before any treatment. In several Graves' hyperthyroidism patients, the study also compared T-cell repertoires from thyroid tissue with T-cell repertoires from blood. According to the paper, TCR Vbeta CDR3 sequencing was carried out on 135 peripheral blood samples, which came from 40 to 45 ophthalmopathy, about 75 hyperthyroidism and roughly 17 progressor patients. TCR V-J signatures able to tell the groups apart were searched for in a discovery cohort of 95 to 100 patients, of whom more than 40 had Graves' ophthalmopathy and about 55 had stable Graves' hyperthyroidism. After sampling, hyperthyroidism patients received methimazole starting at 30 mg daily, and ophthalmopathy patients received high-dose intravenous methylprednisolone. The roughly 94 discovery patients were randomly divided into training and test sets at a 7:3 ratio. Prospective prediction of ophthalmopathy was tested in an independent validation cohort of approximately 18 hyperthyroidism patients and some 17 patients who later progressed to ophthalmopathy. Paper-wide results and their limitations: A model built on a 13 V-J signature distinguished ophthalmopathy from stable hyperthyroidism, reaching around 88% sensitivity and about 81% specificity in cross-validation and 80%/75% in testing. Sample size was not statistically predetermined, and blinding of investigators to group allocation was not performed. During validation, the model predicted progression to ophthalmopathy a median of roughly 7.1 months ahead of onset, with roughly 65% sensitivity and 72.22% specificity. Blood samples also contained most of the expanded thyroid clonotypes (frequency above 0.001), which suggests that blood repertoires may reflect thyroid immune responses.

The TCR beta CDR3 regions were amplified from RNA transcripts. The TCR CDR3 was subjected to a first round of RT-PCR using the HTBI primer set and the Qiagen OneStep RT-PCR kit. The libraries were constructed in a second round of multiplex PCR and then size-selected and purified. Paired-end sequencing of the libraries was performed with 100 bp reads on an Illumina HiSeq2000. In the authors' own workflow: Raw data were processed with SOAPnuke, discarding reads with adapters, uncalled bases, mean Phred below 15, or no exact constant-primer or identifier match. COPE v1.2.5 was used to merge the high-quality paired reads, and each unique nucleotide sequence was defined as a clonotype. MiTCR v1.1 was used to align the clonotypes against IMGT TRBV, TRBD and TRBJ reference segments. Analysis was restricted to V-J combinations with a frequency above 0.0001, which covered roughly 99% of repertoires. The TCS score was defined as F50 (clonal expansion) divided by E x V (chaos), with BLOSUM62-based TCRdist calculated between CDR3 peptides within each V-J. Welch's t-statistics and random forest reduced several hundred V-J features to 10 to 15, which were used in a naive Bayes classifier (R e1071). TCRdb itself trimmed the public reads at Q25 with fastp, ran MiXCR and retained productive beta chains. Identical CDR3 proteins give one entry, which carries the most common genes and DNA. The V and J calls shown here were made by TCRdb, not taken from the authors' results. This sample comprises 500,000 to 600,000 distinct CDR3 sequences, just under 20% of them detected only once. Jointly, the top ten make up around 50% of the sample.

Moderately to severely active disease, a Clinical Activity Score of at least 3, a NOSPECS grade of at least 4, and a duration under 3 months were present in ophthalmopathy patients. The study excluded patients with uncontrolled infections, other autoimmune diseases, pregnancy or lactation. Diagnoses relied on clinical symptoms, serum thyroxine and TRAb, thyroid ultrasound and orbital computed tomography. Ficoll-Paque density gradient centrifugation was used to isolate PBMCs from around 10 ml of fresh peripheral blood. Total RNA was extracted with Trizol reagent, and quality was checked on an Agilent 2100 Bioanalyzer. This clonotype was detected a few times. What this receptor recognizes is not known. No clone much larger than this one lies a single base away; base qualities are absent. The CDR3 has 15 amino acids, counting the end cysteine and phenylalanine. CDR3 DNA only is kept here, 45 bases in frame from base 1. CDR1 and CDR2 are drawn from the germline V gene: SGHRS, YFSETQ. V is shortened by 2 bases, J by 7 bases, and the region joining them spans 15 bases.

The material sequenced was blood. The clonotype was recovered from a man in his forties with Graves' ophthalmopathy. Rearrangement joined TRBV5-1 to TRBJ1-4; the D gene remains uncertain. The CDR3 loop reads CASSFLTDFREKLFF. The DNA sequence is TGCGCCAGCAGCTTTTTGACCGACTTCCGTGAAAAACTGTTTTTT.